Listed below are T cell receptor beta chains from one sample, sequenced in a study of blood T cell repertoires in COVID-19. Libraries were prepared by immunoSEQ multiplex PCR; TCRdb keeps only in-frame clonotypes and omits some of them. The sample carries about 240,000 clones, about nine tenths recorded once. Material for sequencing was PBMCs or T cells enriched from blood (not recorded which). The receptors come from a woman aged 25 to 39 with acute COVID-19. CDR3s include the opening cysteine and the closing phenylalanine or tryptophan. A D gene is named only where the DNA matches it firmly.

j_call d_call v_call cdr3_aa
TRBJ2-1 - TRBV3-1/TRBV3-2 CASSHSQNNEQFF
TRBJ1-1 - TRBV27 CASSSPREGITEAFF
TRBJ1-4 - TRBV12-5 CASGYSTTNEKLFF
TRBJ1-6 - TRBV11-2 CASSLRGSYNSPLHF
TRBJ1-5 - TRBV15 CATSRRQGDNQPQHF
TRBJ2-1 - TRBV29-1 CSVGDPGVGTRAYNEQFF
TRBJ1-2 TRBD1 TRBV27 CASSLRGTGENNYGYTF
TRBJ1-3 - TRBV12-3/TRBV12-4 CASTESGNTIYF
TRBJ1-1 - TRBV7-2 CASSLGTGGNTEAFF
TRBJ1-2 - TRBV9 CASSSGGGDGYTF
TRBJ1-5 - TRBV19 CASTYQGNQPQHF
TRBJ2-2 TRBD2 TRBV11-2 CASSLVPGGATGELFF
TRBJ1-1 - TRBV3-1/TRBV3-2 CASSQDTGEAFF
TRBJ2-5 TRBD1 TRBV10-1 CASSKDRGIYGTQYF
TRBJ2-1 - TRBV4-1 CASESPTFNEQFF
TRBJ2-7 - TRBV6-2/TRBV6-3 CASSYSGEAYEQYF
TRBJ2-2 - TRBV19 CASIGGLSGELFF
TRBJ1-4 - TRBV11-2 CASSQVRGWGKLFF
TRBJ2-7 TRBD1 TRBV6-5 CASSSGTGGTYEQYF
TRBJ1-2 - TRBV3-1/TRBV3-2 CASSQVEDGADGYTF
TRBJ1-2 - TRBV4-3 CASSQERSGYGYTF
TRBJ1-4 TRBD1 TRBV5-5 CASSYAGGRNEKLFF
TRBJ1-4 - TRBV6-1 CASSEWGTRGGEKLFF
TRBJ2-3 - TRBV10-3 CAISEIQGGPTQYF
TRBJ1-1 - TRBV18 CASSLEQGRYTEAFF
TRBJ2-7 TRBD1 TRBV6-5 CASSPTGGGYEQYF
TRBJ1-5 - TRBV4-1 CASSQDVAGNQPQHF
TRBJ2-3 - TRBV19 CASTRQGNRGMGSTDTQYF
TRBJ2-7 TRBD1 TRBV11-2 CASSLRQGYEQYF
TRBJ1-2 - TRBV5-1 CASSGDPGYGYTF
TRBJ1-2 - TRBV10-3 CAISDDRLTPGYTF
TRBJ1-3 TRBD1 TRBV7-9 CASSFRLGTGRRNTIYF